This paragraph reports one T cell receptor beta chain. Sequencing used immunoSEQ multiplex PCR; TCRdb keeps in-frame clones, though not all of them. The sample has hundreds of thousands of clones; about 87% are singletons. This sample is part of a study of shared T cell receptors in the human thymus. Germline V CDR1 and CDR2: LNHNV, YYDKDF (reference sequence). With 1 base removed from V and 6 bases from J, the gap between germline ends came to 10 bases. The CDR3 sequence is 13 residues long. The sample was also reused in another study, on human thymus T cells.

Source material: thymocytes. This receptor was taken from a boy under three years old with a congenital heart defect. The chain uses TRBV15 and TRBJ2-7, with D unresolved. For the CDR3, the DNA is TGTGCCACCAGCAGAGTACAGACCGGCGAGCAGTACTTC. This codes for CATSRVQTGEQYF.